The source of this TCR beta chain is a study of T cell changes during pregnancy in multiple sclerosis. Sequencing was performed with immunoSEQ multiplex PCR; in TCRdb, only in-frame clones are kept and a portion is missing. The data show 25,000 to 40,000 clones, roughly 89% seen once. This clone was recorded once. The germline V and J ends were trimmed by 6 bases and 7 bases, with 12 bases remaining between them. Germline V lookup: CDR1 SNHLY, CDR2 FYNNEI. The CDR3 is 13 amino acids. V gene TRBV2 combines with J gene TRBJ1-4; a possible D gene is TRBD1 (6 bases). This TCR was recovered from a female donor with multiple sclerosis, enrolled in a pregnancy study. The sample consisted of CD8+ T cells from peripheral blood mononuclear cells, taken before pregnancy. The CDR3 loop is CASRQGAIEKLFF. The CDR3 nucleotides are TGTGCCAGCAGACAGGGAGCGATTGAAAAACTGTTTTTT.